This TCR beta chain emerged from a study of CD8 T cells in ankylosing spondylitis. Whole-study results and caveats: Matched ankylosing spondylitis synovial fluid reportedly contained a significantly enriched population of disease-linked clones. As for the disease-linked clones, they showed a CD8+ phenotype and occurred at relatively low frequencies in peripheral blood.

Libraries for TCR beta were made by quantitative 5'-RACE with molecular barcodes. Via MiXCR, TCRdb re-called the 5' RACE reads, giving one row per CDR3 protein. The data show 350,000 or so distinct CDR3 sequences, with about 15% seen just once and roughly 0.99% held by the top ten. This clonotype appeared many times. Its antigen remains unidentified. Sequenced material: blood, either unsorted or a sorted T cell fraction (not recorded which). The clonotype comes from a male donor with ankylosing spondylitis or in good health (not recorded which).

Here the CDR3 reads CSVSAGRWAEAFF. The CDR3 DNA reads as TGCAGCGTTTCCGCAGGCCGGTGGGCTGAAGCTTTCTTT. The chain employs TRBV29-1 and TRBJ1-1; D not resolved. CDR3 length equals 13 residues. Germline V gene data show CDR1 as SQVTM and CDR2 as ANQGSEA. Trimming left V 5 bases short and J 6 bases short, with 16 bases between.